These T cell receptor beta chains were read from a single sample in a study of radiotherapy plus CTLA-4 blockade in lung cancer. Assay used: immunoSEQ multiplex PCR; TCRdb lists only in-frame clones, some missing. The data show roughly 120,000 clones, 75% to 80% seen once. The sample in question was peripheral blood, obtained from a patient treated with radiotherapy plus ipilimumab. The receptor source for this set is a human donor with non-small cell lung cancer who had a partial response to radiotherapy plus ipilimumab. The CDR3 runs from the conserved cysteine through the conserved F or W. The order of the fields is CDR3 protein, CDR3 DNA, V gene, clone size, D gene, J gene, CDR3 length. The D gene is left open where the match is weak. Clone sizes are given selectively: once, few, many, or a class where the clone is expanded.

CASSSSPSLFFGNQPQHF	TGTGCCAGCAGCTCGTCCCCATCACTCTTTTTCGGCAATCAGCCCCAGCATTTT	TRBV5-5	NA	NA	TRBJ1-5	18
CSGGDRGHATEAFF	TGCAGCGGGGGGGACAGGGGGCATGCCACTGAAGCTTTCTTT	TRBV29-1	NA	TRBD1	TRBJ1-1	14
CASSLSPGGAGGYTF	TGTGCCAGCAGCCTTTCTCCAGGGGGCGCGGGAGGCTACACCTTC	TRBV7-3	NA	TRBD1	TRBJ1-2	15
CSVAAGGWDTQYF	TGCAGCGTTGCGGCAGGGGGCTGGGATACGCAGTATTTT	TRBV29-1	NA	TRBD1	TRBJ2-3	13
CAWSSSRQTEAFF	TGTGCCTGGAGTTCCAGCCGACAGACTGAAGCTTTCTTT	TRBV30	NA	NA	TRBJ1-1	13
CASGLGANQPQHF	TGTGCCAGCGGTTTGGGGGCCAATCAGCCCCAGCATTTT	TRBV6-1	NA	NA	TRBJ1-5	13
CASSSGQGALFGYTF	TGCGCCAGCAGCTCGGGACAGGGGGCGCTCTTTGGCTACACCTTC	TRBV5-1	NA	TRBD1	TRBJ1-2	15
CASSLRQGSYGYTF	TGTGCCAGCAGCTTGCGGCAGGGATCCTATGGCTACACCTTC	TRBV5-4	NA	NA	TRBJ1-2	14
CASSPALATNEKLFF	TGTGCCAGCTCACCGGCATTGGCCACTAATGAAAAACTGTTTTTT	TRBV18	once	NA	TRBJ1-4	15
CASSQVRPRASSYEQYF	TGCGCCAGCAGCCAAGTGAGACCCAGGGCAAGCTCCTACGAGCAGTACTTC	TRBV4-1	once	NA	TRBJ2-7	17
CASSTESITDTQYF	TGCGCCAGCAGCACAGAAAGTATCACAGATACGCAGTATTTT	TRBV10-1	NA	NA	TRBJ2-3	14
CASSLGLAGVHNEQFF	TGTGCCAGCAGCTTAGGACTAGCGGGAGTGCACAATGAGCAGTTCTTC	TRBV7-3	NA	TRBD2	TRBJ2-1	16
CASSYKGTSSEYEQYF	TGCGCCAGCAGCTATAAAGGGACTAGCAGCGAATACGAGCAGTACTTC	TRBV5-1	NA	TRBD2	TRBJ2-7	16
CASSVLAGAKDTQYF	TGTGCTAGCAGCGTACTAGCGGGAGCAAAAGATACGCAGTATTTT	TRBV7-7	NA	TRBD2	TRBJ2-3	15
CASSSQTGWDYEQYF	TGTGCCAGCAGTTCACAGACTGGCTGGGACTACGAGCAGTACTTC	TRBV27	once	NA	TRBJ2-7	15
CASTRTDGEQYF	TGTGCCAGCACCCGGACAGACGGGGAGCAGTACTTC	TRBV2	NA	NA	TRBJ2-7	12
CATSRGTGRSNTIYF	TGTGCCACCAGCAGGGGGACAGGGAGAAGTAACACCATATATTTT	TRBV15	once	TRBD1	TRBJ1-3	15